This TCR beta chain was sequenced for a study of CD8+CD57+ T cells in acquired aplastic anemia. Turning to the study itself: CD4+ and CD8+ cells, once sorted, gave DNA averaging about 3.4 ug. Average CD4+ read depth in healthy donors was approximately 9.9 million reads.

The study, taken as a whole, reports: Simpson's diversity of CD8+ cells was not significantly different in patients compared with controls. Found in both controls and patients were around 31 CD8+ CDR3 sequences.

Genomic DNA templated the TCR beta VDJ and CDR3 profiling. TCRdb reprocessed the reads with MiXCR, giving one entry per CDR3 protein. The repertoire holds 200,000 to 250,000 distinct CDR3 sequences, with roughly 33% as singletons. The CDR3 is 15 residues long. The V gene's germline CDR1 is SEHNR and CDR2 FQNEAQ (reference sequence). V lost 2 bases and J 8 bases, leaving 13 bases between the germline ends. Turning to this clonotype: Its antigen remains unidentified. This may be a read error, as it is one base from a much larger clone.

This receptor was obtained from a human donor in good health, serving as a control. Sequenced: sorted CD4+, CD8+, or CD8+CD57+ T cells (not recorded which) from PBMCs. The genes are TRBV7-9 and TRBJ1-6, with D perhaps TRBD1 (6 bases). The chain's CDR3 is CASSLQGSGYSPLHF. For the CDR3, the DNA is TGTGCCAGCAGCTTACAGGGGAGCGGATATTCACCCCTCCACTTT.